This entry features one T cell receptor beta chain sequence. The method was immunoSEQ multiplex PCR; TCRdb's version includes in-frame clones alone and lacks a portion of them. The table records about 38,000 clones, approximately 91% of them present only once. The sample originates from a study of T cell changes during pregnancy in multiple sclerosis. V gave up 2 bases and J gave up 9 bases, with 9 bases separating them. The CDR3 sequence is 12 residues long. Germline CDR1 reads SGHRS; CDR2 reads YFSETQ. This receptor was identified in a female donor with multiple sclerosis, enrolled in a pregnancy study. The starting material was CD8+ T cells from peripheral blood mononuclear cells, obtained after pregnancy. V is TRBV5-1 and J is TRBJ2-1; TRBD1 might be the D (5 bases). The CDR3 DNA sequence: TGCGCCAGCAGCTTTCCAGGGATTGAGCAGTTCTTC. As protein: CASSFPGIEQFF.